The next 30 T cell receptor beta chains were all read from a single sample in a study of tumor and adjacent non-tumor tissue in lung cancer. The library came from three nested PCR rounds adapted from ARM-PCR protocols. In TCRdb, the multiplex PCR reads were re-called with MiXCR into one record per CDR3 protein. The table includes some 100,000 distinct CDR3 sequences, roughly 60% detected once. This sample's RNA came from whole unsorted tissue. This non-tumor lung sample came from over 3 cm beyond the tumor edge. What was sequenced was distant non-tumor lung tissue. The receptors stem from a man aged 30 to 45 with non-small cell lung cancer.

The rearrangement links TRBV6-2 or TRBV6-3 to TRBJ2-7; TRBD2 might be the D (5 bases). V dropped 10 bases and J dropped 9 bases, with 16 bases sitting between them. The CDR3 runs 11 residues. CDR1 is MNHEY, CDR2 SVGEGT, per germline. In DNA form, the CDR3 reads TGTGCCATCTGTTACTCGGCGGGGCAGTACTTC. Translating it yields CAICYSAGQYF.

In regard to this clonotype: An end of the junction does not agree with germline; a read error may underlie this. This sequence joins TRBV11-2 and TRBJ2-5; possible D gene TRBD1, 6 bases. CDR1 and CDR2 (germline): SGHAT, FQNNGV. The CDR3 length is 15 residues. CDR3 nucleotide sequence: TGTGCCAGCAGCTCCCCCGGGACACCACAGGAGACCCGGTACTTC. Translation gives CASSSPGTPQETRYF. Full variable domain (missing parts from reference TRBV11-2 and TRBJ2-5): EAGVAQSPRYKIIEKRQSVAFWCNPISGHATLYWYQQILGQGPKLLIQFQNNGVVDDSQLPKDRFSAERLKGVDSTLKIQPAKLEDSAVYLCASSSPGTPQETRYFGPGTRLLVL.

In its sample, this clonotype is medium-sized. The chain uses TRBV11-2 and TRBJ2-5; 7 bases agree with TRBD1. Per the germline V gene, CDR1 is SGHAT and CDR2 is FQNNGV. The CDR3 consists of 13 residues. V trimming: 3 bases; J trimming: 4 bases; junction bases outside the gene matches: 2. CDR3 residues: CASSLNRGETQYF. As DNA, the CDR3 is TGTGCCAGCAGCTTGAACAGGGGAGAGACCCAGTACTTC.

The rearrangement joins TRBV20-1 to TRBJ2-3; possibly TRBD1 or TRBD2 for D (5 bases each). V lost 8 bases and J lost 2, with 20 bases in between. The CDR3 sequence is 15 residues long. Germline CDR1 DFQATT, CDR2 SNEGSKA (reference sequence). For the CDR3, the DNA is TGCAGTACAACTTTTTCCGGGACCTCCACAGATACGCAGTATTTT. This translates into CSTTFSGTSTDTQYF.

Ten or more counts support this clonotype. Just one base apart from a much larger clone, this may be a read error. J is TRBJ2-1 and V is TRBV11-2; D gene uncertain. Germline V gene lookup returns CDR1 SGHAT and CDR2 FQNNGV. The V end was cut by 9 bases, the J end by 0 bases, with 15 bases between. The CDR3 is made up of 15 amino acids. The CDR3 sequence is CASGPSHSSYNEQFF. The CDR3 nucleotides are TGTGCCAGTGGACCCTCACATAGCTCCTACAATGAGCAGTTCTTC. Combining the CDR3 with reference TRBV11-2 and TRBJ2-1 gives the whole variable domain EAGVAQSPRYKIIEKRQSVAFWCNPISGHATLYWYQQILGQGPKLLIQFQNNGVVDDSQLPKDRFSAERLKGVDSTLKIQPAKLEDSAVYLCASGPSHSSYNEQFFGPGTRLTVL.

This clonotype was detected only a few times. The chain combines TRBV4-1 with TRBJ1-1; D remains unclear. V lost 0 bases to trimming and J lost 5 bases, with 10 bases between them. The CDR3 is made up of 14 amino acids. Looked up from germline, CDR1 is MGHRA and CDR2 is YSYEKL. As DNA, the CDR3 is TGCGCCAGCAGCCAAGATCGCGTCGGGACTGAAGCTTTCTTT. Translating it yields CASSQDRVGTEAFF.

As regards this clonotype: This may be a read error: a much more frequent sequence differs by one nucleotide. The rearrangement joins TRBV5-1 to TRBJ2-3; D is possibly TRBD2 (5 bases). Germline V gene sequence: CDR1 SGHRS, CDR2 YFSETQ. The CDR3 runs 14 residues. CDR3 region: CTSSLTTSTDTQYF. As DNA, the CDR3 is TGCACCAGCAGCTTGACTACTAGCACAGATACGCAGTATTTT.

This chain uses TRBV4-1 with TRBJ2-7, with 10 positions matching TRBD2. The CDR3 totals 16 residues. Germline CDR1 is MGHRA and CDR2 is YSYEKL. V lost 0 bases, J lost 2 bases, and 4 bases stayed unmatched. CDR3 sequence: CASSQDKAGGAYEQYF. The CDR3 region has the DNA TGCGCCAGCAGCCAAGATAAAGCGGGGGGGGCCTACGAGCAGTACTTC.

On this clonotype itself: Compared with germline, one end of the junction differs, possibly owing to a read error. The rearrangement links TRBV4-3 to TRBJ1-2; 7 bases line up with TRBD1. CDR1 and CDR2 (germline): LGHNA, YSLEER. The CDR3 totals 13 residues. Here the CDR3 reads CAIRRDSPESYAF. The CDR3 bases are TGCGCCATTAGGCGGGACAGTCCAGAGAGCTACGCCTTC.

The V gene is TRBV29-1, the J gene TRBJ2-7, with 8 bases fitting TRBD2. Germline CDR1 reads SQVTM; CDR2 reads ANQGSEA. With V trimmed by 7 bases and J by 4 bases, 12 bases remained unmatched. The CDR3 runs 14 residues. CDR3 protein: CSGDPGTSSYEQYF. CDR3 sequence (DNA): TGCAGCGGTGACCCCGGGACTAGTTCTTACGAGCAGTACTTC.

Turning to this clonotype: At one boundary the junction diverges from the germline segment, which might be a read error. This sequence joins TRBV6-2 or TRBV6-3 and TRBJ2-1; D remains unclear. The V gene's germline CDR1 is MNHEY and CDR2 SVGEGT. The CDR3 length is 13 residues. CDR3 residues: CVSTAAPYNEQFF. CDR3 nucleotides: TGTGTCAGCACGGCGGCCCCCTACAATGAGCAGTTCTTT.

This clonotype has a handful of counts. A much larger clone differs by one base, so this may be a read error. This chain connects TRBV5-5 to TRBJ2-5, with D unclear. Trimming pared 5 bases from V and 3 bases from J, leaving 5 bases between. The CDR3 spans 11 residues. The germline CDR1 and CDR2 sequences are SGHKS and YYEKEE (reference sequence). CDR3 sequence reads: CASRRKETQYF. The CDR3 DNA reads TGTGCCAGCAGACGAAAAGAGACCCAGTACTTC.

As regards this clonotype: A read error may account for a junction end that differs from germline. The rearrangement links TRBV4-1 to TRBJ2-7; D unresolved. The CDR3 has 16 amino acids. The germline V gene encodes CDR1 MGHRA and CDR2 YSYEKL. In DNA, the CDR3 is TGCGCCAGCAGCCAAGATGAGACGCGAGGTACATACGAGCGGTACTTC. As protein: CASSQDETRGTYERYF.

Notes on this clonotype: Because it lacks the conserved phenylalanine or tryptophan at the end, this CDR3 is likely a read error. This sequence joins TRBV11-2 and TRBJ2-3; the match to TRBD2 covers 8 bases. Germline CDR1 reads SGHAT; CDR2 reads FQNNGV. There are 14 residues in the CDR3. CDR3 region: CVTTVSGGTDTQYL. In DNA form, the CDR3 reads TGTGTCACCACCGTTAGCGGGGGCACAGATACGCAGTATCTT.

For this clonotype: A much larger clone differs by one base, so this may be a read error. The V call is TRBV4-1, the J call TRBJ2-3, with TRBD2 identical over 11 bases. The CDR3 extends over 18 amino acids. Germline CDR1 MGHRA, CDR2 YSYEKL. The trim removed 0 bases at V and 2 bases at J, leaving 7 bases unmatched. The CDR3 reads CASSQDLRTSGFTDTQYF. The DNA for the CDR3 is TGCGCCAGCAGCCAAGATTTGAGGACTAGCGGGTTCACAGATACGCAGTATTTT.

This clonotype was detected only a few times. A much larger clone differs by one base, so this may be a read error. J is TRBJ1-1 and V is TRBV4-1; D might be TRBD1 (6 bases). This CDR3 comprises 16 residues. Germline V CDR1 and CDR2: MGHRA, YSYEKL. The CDR3 sequence is CASSPPGQHLNTEASF. The CDR3 bases are TGCGCCAGCAGCCCTCCCGGACAGCATCTAAACACTGAAGCTTCCTTT.

This clonotype was seen ten or more times. V gene TRBV30 combines with J gene TRBJ1-1; D is possibly TRBD1 (5 bases). Germline assignment: CDR1 GTSNPN and CDR2 SVGIG (reference sequence). The CDR3 covers 15 residues. Deletions cut 2 bases from V and 1 base from J, with 14 bases between. CDR3 DNA sequence: TGTGCCTGGAGTTTCGCCGGGACCGGGAACACTGAAGCTTTCTTT. This gives the protein CAWSFAGTGNTEAFF.

With regard to this clonotype: One junction end disagrees with the germline gene, perhaps due to a read error. The rearrangement joins TRBV6-1 to TRBJ1-5; weak D call: TRBD1 (5 bases). Germline lookup yields CDR1 MNHNS and CDR2 SASEGT. There are 15 residues in the CDR3. CDR3 sequence: CASSDRGGVNQSQHF. CDR3 sequence (DNA): TGTGCCAGCAGTGACCGGGGGGGAGTTAATCAGTCCCAGCATTTT.

Remarks on this clonotype: This may stem from a read error, because a much larger clone lies one nucleotide away. This chain links TRBV6-5 with TRBJ2-2, with 7 bases aligning to TRBD2. The CDR3 length is 16 residues. CDR1 MNHEY and CDR2 SVGAGI come from the germline V gene. The CDR3, as DNA: TGTGCCAACAGTCTAATAGCGGGTGCGAACACCGGGGAGCTGTTTTTT. It yields the protein CANSLIAGANTGELFF.

Ten or more counts support this clonotype. The V call is TRBV29-1, the J call TRBJ1-2, with 9 bases aligning to TRBD1. In germline, CDR1 is SQVTM, CDR2 ANQGSEA. The CDR3 runs 15 residues. V shed 3 bases, J shed 6 bases, and the junction held 11 bases outside the gene matches. CDR3 sequence (DNA): TGCAGCGTTGACGGTCCGGGACAGGGAGCCCATGGCTACACCTTC. Protein product: CSVDGPGQGAHGYTF.

The chain carries TRBV5-6 and TRBJ1-3; unclear D gene. Deletions cut 4 bases from V and 1 base from J, with 12 bases between. CDR1 and CDR2 (germline): SGHDT, YYEEEE. The CDR3 spans 15 residues. Here the CDR3 DNA reads TGTGCCAGCAGCGGCCTGGAGGCTTCTGGAAACACCATATATTTT. Translation gives CASSGLEASGNTIYF.

Notes on this clonotype: A read error may produce the germline difference seen at one junction end. The CDR3 DNA is TGTACCAGCAGTTTCAGGCTAGCGGGGGGCTCGTGGAATAAGCAGATCTTC. Protein product: CTSSFRLAGGSWNKQIF. The chain couples TRBV12-3 or TRBV12-4 to TRBJ2-1; 11 bases line up with TRBD2. The CDR3 has 17 residues.

A word on this clonotype: The junction departs from the called germline gene at one end, perhaps through a read error. The chain employs TRBV11-2 and TRBJ2-3; D gene ambiguous. CDR1 is SGHAT, CDR2 FQNNGV, per germline. CDR3 size: 15 residues. In DNA form, the CDR3 reads TGTGTCAGCAGCTTAGGCCCGGAGTTCGCAGATACGCAGTACTTT. Translating it yields CVSSLGPEFADTQYF.

For this clonotype: This may be a read error, as it is one base from a much larger clone. This rearrangement joins TRBV4-1 to TRBJ2-7; TRBD1 aligns across 7 bases. This CDR3 has 14 residues. Looked up from germline, CDR1 is MGHRA and CDR2 is YSYEKL. With V trimmed by 6 bases and J by 5 bases, 10 bases remained unmatched. The CDR3 nucleotides read TGCGCCAGCAGACTCTACAGGGGAAGGGACGAGCAGTACTTC. Its protein is CASRLYRGRDEQYF.

The chain employs TRBV4-3 and TRBJ2-1; a possible D gene is TRBD2 (6 bases). With 8 bases removed from V and 8 bases from J, the gap between germline ends came to 16 bases. The length of the CDR3 is 13 residues. Germline CDR1 and CDR2: LGHNA and YSLEER. As DNA, the CDR3 is TGCGCCAGCGGCCTGTCGGAGGGACATGAGCAGTTCTTC. This codes for CASGLSEGHEQFF.

This clonotype was observed a few times. V and J are TRBV7-9 and TRBJ1-1; D is unclear. Germline loops: CDR1 SEHNR, CDR2 FQNEAQ (reference sequence). CDR3 length equals 9 residues. Trimming pared 8 bases from V and 7 bases from J, leaving 5 bases between. This CDR3 is CASGNEAFF. Written as DNA, the CDR3 is TGTGCCAGCGGGAATGAAGCTTTCTTT.

In its sample, this clonotype was seen a few times. It may be a read error: a sequence one base away is much more abundant. The chain employs TRBV12-3 or TRBV12-4 and TRBJ1-4; 7 bases align to TRBD1. V shed 5 bases and J 10 bases; nucleotides not matched to a gene: 13. CDR3 length: 15 amino acids. DNA for the CDR3: TGTGCCAGCAGTGGAGGAGGGACAGCCGGGGGAAAACTGTTTTTT. Translating gives CASSGGGTAGGKLFF.

This clonotype has ten or more counts. The rearrangement joins TRBV30 to TRBJ2-5; 8 bases line up with TRBD2. The CDR3 length is 14 residues. From germline, CDR1 is GTSNPN and CDR2 SVGIG (reference sequence). Trimming took 6 bases from V and 0 from J; bases not matched to a gene: 6. The CDR3 loop is CACGGGTYQETQYF. CDR3 coding DNA: TGTGCCTGCGGGGGGGGGACCTACCAAGAGACCCAGTACTTC.

A word on this clonotype: A much larger clone lies a single base off, so this may be a read error. This CDR3 reads CASSFDDSSHNSPLHF. In DNA form, the CDR3 reads TGTGCCAGCAGTTTCGACGATAGCTCCCATAATTCACCCCTCCACTTT. The chain couples TRBV12-3 or TRBV12-4 to TRBJ1-6; no definite D call. The CDR3 spans 16 residues.

Comment on this clonotype: A much larger clonotype is one base distant, so this may be a read error. The chain has TRBV11-2 and TRBJ1-1, with D perhaps matching TRBD1 (5 bases). The CDR3 is made up of 13 amino acids. Germline CDR1 reads SGHAT; CDR2 reads FQNNGV. The DNA for the CDR3 is TGTGCCTGCATCCGAACCGGGGGGACTGAAGCTTTTTTT. It specifies CACIRTGGTEAFF.